This section outlines one T cell receptor (beta chain) sequence together with its context. As yet, its antigen is unknown. The data were obtained in a study of cytomegalovirus exposure and HLA in healthy donors. Study summary: Genotyping showed 70% to 90% of 398 donors falling in the Caucasian-associated ancestry cluster. Study outcomes and limitations: When a later analysis compared HLA-associated TCR beta chains with equally common others, the HLA-associated chains turned out to be more clonally expanded and to have lower generation probabilities. Among CMV-associated TCR beta chains, most appeared HLA-restricted in a later analysis.

The PCR made use of 60 Vbeta and 13 Jbeta primers. Using immunoSEQ multiplex PCR, the repertoire was profiled, and TCRdb retains in-frame clones only, with some absent. The table includes 100,000 to 150,000 clones, 75% to 90% detected once. The CDR3 is 15 residues long. V was shortened by 2 bases and J by 4 bases, with 15 bases between the two germline ends. The germline gives CDR1 SSHAT, CDR2 FNYEAQ (reference sequence). The chain combines TRBV7-7 with TRBJ2-7, with a possible D match to TRBD2 (5 bases). Specimen: PBMCs. The TCR was taken from a man aged 45-65 years in good health and CMV-seronegative. For the CDR3, the DNA is TGTGCCAGCAGCTTATATGACGGGGAAGCTTACGAGCAGTACTTC. It yields the protein CASSLYDGEAYEQYF.